The 8 T cell receptor beta chains in this list originate from one sample, sequenced in a study of shared clonotypes between healthy human individuals. Sequencing used immunoSEQ multiplex PCR; TCRdb keeps in-frame clones, though not all of them. The table has about 1.1 million clones, approximately 75% seen once. The material sequenced was memory CD4+ T cells from PBMCs. Subset noted: CD45RA-negative fraction. The receptor set was obtained from a man between 18 and 35 years old in good health. Some clones in this sample may be carry-over from other donors' samples.

This clone was counted once. This chain joins TRBV9 and TRBJ2-1; weak D call: TRBD1 (5 bases). The CDR3 totals 14 residues. V was cut by 3 bases and J by 1 base, with 8 bases left in between. CDR1 and CDR2 (germline): SGDLS, YYNGEE. The CDR3 DNA follows: TGTGCCAGCAGCGCTACAGGTTCCTACAATGAGCAGTTCTTC. Amino acids: CASSATGSYNEQFF.

The rearrangement links TRBV27 to TRBJ2-1, with 12 positions matching TRBD2. This CDR3 comprises 16 residues. V shed 7 bases and J 7 bases; nucleotides not matched to a gene: 11. The germline V gene encodes CDR1 MNHEY and CDR2 SMNVEV (reference sequence). In nucleotides, the CDR3 is TGTGCCAGCACCAACCGACTAGCGGGAGTGGGGAATGAGCAGTTCTTC. It codes for CASTNRLAGVGNEQFF.

The chain uses TRBV2 and TRBJ2-7; 7 nucleotides agree with TRBD1. Trimming removed 6 bases from V and 4 bases from J; junction bases left unmatched: 12. The germline CDR1 and CDR2 sequences are SNHLY and FYNNEI. This CDR3 region has 15 residues. CDR3 nucleotide sequence: TGTGCCAGCAGCGACAGGGTCCCCCTCCTGTACGAGCAGTACTTC. Amino acid sequence: CASSDRVPLLYEQYF. Variable domain in full (rest from reference TRBV2 and TRBJ2-7): EPEVTQTPSHQVTQMGQEVILRCVPISNHLYFYWYRQILGQKVEFLVSFYNNEISEKSEIFDDQFSVERPDGSNFTLKIRSTKLEDSAMYFCASSDRVPLLYEQYFGPGTRLTVT.

The CDR3 coding sequence is TGCGCCAGCAGCTTGGTTGTTAGCGGGAGTTCGAACGAGCAGTACTTC. Translating it yields CASSLVVSGSSNEQYF. The chain recombines TRBV5-1 with TRBJ2-7; TRBD2 agrees at 9 bases. CDR3 length equals 16 residues. Germline V CDR1 and CDR2: SGHRS, YFSETQ. V lost 0 bases, J lost 5 bases, and 9 bases stayed unmatched.

The rearrangement uses TRBV5-4 and TRBJ2-4; perhaps TRBD2 as D (6 bases). Trimming left V 4 bases short and J 6 bases short, with 11 bases between. Germline values: CDR1 SGHNT, CDR2 YYREEE (reference sequence). The CDR3 loop spans 13 amino acids. Here the CDR3 reads CASSQGGANIQYF. In nucleotides, the CDR3 is TGTGCCAGCAGCCAAGGAGGGGCAAACATTCAGTACTTC.

The chain carries TRBV7-3 and TRBJ2-1, with D tentatively TRBD1 (5 bases). The CDR3 runs 13 residues. Trimming took off 2 bases at V and 13 bases at J, with 15 bases between the two ends. Germline V gene data show CDR1 as SGHTA and CDR2 as FQGTGA. CDR3 in amino acids: CASSLVTGPEQFF. The CDR3 bases are TGTGCCAGCAGCTTAGTAACAGGTCCCGAACAGTTCTTC.

The chain carries TRBV5-1 and TRBJ2-3, with D possibly matching TRBD2 (5 bases). V shed 4 bases and J shed 1 base, with 10 bases lying between them. The CDR3 runs 14 residues. Germline CDR1 is SGHRS and CDR2 is YFSETQ. The CDR3 spells CASSPGSGTDTQYF. CDR3 nucleotide sequence: TGCGCCAGCAGCCCGGGGAGCGGCACAGATACGCAGTATTTT.

The chain links TRBV9 to TRBJ2-1; unclear D gene. This CDR3 spans 17 amino acids. The germline V gene has CDR1 SGDLS and CDR2 YYNGEE. Trimming shortened V by 4 bases and J by 0 bases, and 17 bases separated the two germline ends. The CDR3 DNA follows: TGTGCCAGCAGCCCGTCGGCCAACCCTAACTCCTACAATGAGCAGTTCTTC. It yields the protein CASSPSANPNSYNEQFF.